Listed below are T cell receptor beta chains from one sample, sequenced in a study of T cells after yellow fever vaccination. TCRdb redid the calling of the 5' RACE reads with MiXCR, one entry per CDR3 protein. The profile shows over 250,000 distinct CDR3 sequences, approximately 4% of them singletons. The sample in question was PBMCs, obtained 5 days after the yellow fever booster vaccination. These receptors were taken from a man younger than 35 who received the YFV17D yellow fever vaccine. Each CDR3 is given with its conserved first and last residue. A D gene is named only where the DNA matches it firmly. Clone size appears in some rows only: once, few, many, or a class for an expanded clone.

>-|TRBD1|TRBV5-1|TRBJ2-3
TGCGCCAGCAGCATGCAACCCGGGACAGGGGGAGATACGCAGTATTTT
CASSMQPGTGGDTQYF
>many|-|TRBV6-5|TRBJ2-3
TGTGCCAGCAGTAGGAAGGATACGCAGTATTTT
CASSRKDTQYF
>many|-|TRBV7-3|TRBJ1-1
TGTGCCAGCAGCCCCGGGCCAGTGGGCCCGTACACTGAAGCTTTCTTT
CASSPGPVGPYTEAFF
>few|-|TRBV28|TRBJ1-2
TGTGCCAGCAGCCGGGCGGGATACGGCTACACCTTC
CASSRAGYGYTF
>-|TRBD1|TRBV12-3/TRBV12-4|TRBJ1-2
TGTGCCAGCAGACAGACGACAGGGAAAGGCTACACCTTC
CASRQTTGKGYTF
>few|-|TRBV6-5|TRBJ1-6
TGTGCCAGCAGTTACAACAGGGATTCACCCCTCCACTTT
CASSYNRDSPLHF
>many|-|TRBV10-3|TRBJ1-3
TGTGCCATCTTATGGAGTACTGGAAACACCATATATTTT
CAILWSTGNTIYF
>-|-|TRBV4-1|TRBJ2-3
TGCGCCAGCAGCCAGCCCCGTCAAGTTGCGAATACGCAGTATTTT
CASSQPRQVANTQYF
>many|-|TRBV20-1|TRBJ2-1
TGCAGTGCTAGAGCCTTGCGGCAGTGGAATGAGCAGTTCTTC
CSARALRQWNEQFF
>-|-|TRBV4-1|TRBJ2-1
TGCGCCAGCAGCAGGACACCCAGCAATGAGCAGTTCTTC
CASSRTPSNEQFF
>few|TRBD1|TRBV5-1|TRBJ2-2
TGCGCCAGCCGACAGGGGTGGGACACCGGGGAGCTGTTTTTT
CASRQGWDTGELFF
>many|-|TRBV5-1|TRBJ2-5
TGCGCCAGCAGCTTGGGGGGGCCACCGGAGACCCAGTACTTC
CASSLGGPPETQYF
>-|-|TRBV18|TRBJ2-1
TGTGCCAGCTCACCGGAACGGCGGCAGTTCTTC
CASSPERRQFF
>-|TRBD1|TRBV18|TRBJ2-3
TGTGCCAGCTCACGCACACAGGGGGCAGATACGCAGTATTTT
CASSRTQGADTQYF
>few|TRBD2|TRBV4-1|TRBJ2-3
TGCGCCAGCAGCCAGGATAGCGGGGGGGCCATATCGGTGCCAGATACGCAGTATTTT
CASSQDSGGAISVPDTQYF
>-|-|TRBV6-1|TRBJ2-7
TGTGCCAGCAGTGAATATCAGCCCCCCTACGAGCAGTACTTC
CASSEYQPPYEQYF
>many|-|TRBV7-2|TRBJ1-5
TGTGCCAGCAGCTTAGCGCAGGGATATAGCAATCAGCCCCAGCATTTT
CASSLAQGYSNQPQHF
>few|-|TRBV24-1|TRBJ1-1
TGTGCCACCAGTGATTCCACGGGATACACTGAAGCTTTCTTT
CATSDSTGYTEAFF
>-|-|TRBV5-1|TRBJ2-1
TGCGCCAGCAGGGGTGAGATAGGTACCTACAATGAGCAGTTCTTC
CASRGEIGTYNEQFF
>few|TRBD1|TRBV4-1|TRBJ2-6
TGCGCCAGCAGCCAAGATCTAGGGACAGTTTTTTCTGGGGCCAACGTCCTGACTTTC
CASSQDLGTVFSGANVLTF
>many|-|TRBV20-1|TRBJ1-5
TGCAGTGCTAGGTCACTTGACGGTCAGCCCCAGCATTTT
CSARSLDGQPQHF
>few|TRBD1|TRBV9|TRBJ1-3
TGTGCCAGCAGTGAGGGACAGGACATTAGAAACACCATATATTTT
CASSEGQDIRNTIYF
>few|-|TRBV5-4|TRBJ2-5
TGTGCCAGCAGCTCCCGGGGCCGACAAGAGACCCAGTACTTC
CASSSRGRQETQYF
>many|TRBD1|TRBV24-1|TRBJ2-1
TGTGCCACCAGTGATTCCCGAGACAGGGGGATCGATGAGCAGTTCTTC
CATSDSRDRGIDEQFF
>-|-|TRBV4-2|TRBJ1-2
TGTGCCAGCAGCCAAGAAACAGGAGGATGGGGGGCGTATGGCTACACCTTC
CASSQETGGWGAYGYTF
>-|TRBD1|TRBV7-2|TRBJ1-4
TGTGCCAGCAGCTTCGGGACAGGGGGCGGAGAAAAACTGTTTTTT
CASSFGTGGGEKLFF
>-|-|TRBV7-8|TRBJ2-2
TGTGCCAGCAGCTCCCTAGCGCTGAACACCGGGGAGCTGTTTTTT
CASSSLALNTGELFF
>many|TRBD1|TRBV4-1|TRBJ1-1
TGCGCCAGCAGCCAAGATGAGGGGGCCCGGACTGAAGCTTTCTTT
CASSQDEGARTEAFF
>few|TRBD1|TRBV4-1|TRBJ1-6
TGCGCCAGCAGCCAAGGCGACAGGGGCAATTCACCCCTCCACTTT
CASSQGDRGNSPLHF
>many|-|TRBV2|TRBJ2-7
TGTGCCAGCAGTGGAGACAGGTCGTACGAGCAGTACTTC
CASSGDRSYEQYF
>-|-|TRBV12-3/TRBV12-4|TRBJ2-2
TGTGCCAGCATTTTAGGGTCCCTAAGGACCGGGGAGCTGTTTTTT
CASILGSLRTGELFF
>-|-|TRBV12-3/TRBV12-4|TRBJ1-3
TGTGCCAGCAGAACATTAACAGCCTCGACTGGAAACACCATATATTTT
CASRTLTASTGNTIYF
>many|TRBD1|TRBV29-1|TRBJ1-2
TGCAGCGTTGAGGGGGACAGGGGATCGGACTATGGCTACACCTTC
CSVEGDRGSDYGYTF
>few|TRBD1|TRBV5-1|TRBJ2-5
TGCGCCAGCAGCCCCTACCGGGACAGAGAGACCCAGTACTTC
CASSPYRDRETQYF
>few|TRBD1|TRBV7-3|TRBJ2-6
TGTGCCAGCAGCATCGACAGGGACGGGGCCAACGTCCTGACTTTC
CASSIDRDGANVLTF
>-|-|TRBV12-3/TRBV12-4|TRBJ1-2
TGTGCCAGCAGTCCCGGGGCGGGATCCTATGGCTACACCTTC
CASSPGAGSYGYTF
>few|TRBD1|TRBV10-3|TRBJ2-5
TGTGCCATCAGGGGGGACAGGGGCGACTTAGAGACCCAGTACTTC
CAIRGDRGDLETQYF
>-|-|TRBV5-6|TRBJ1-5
TGTGCCAGCAGCAGGACGGCGGGGGCCGGGATCAATCAGCCCCAGCATTTT
CASSRTAGAGINQPQHF
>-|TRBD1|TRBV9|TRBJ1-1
TGTGCCAGCAGCGTAGGCTGGGACAGTGGGGGGACTGAAGCTTTCTTT
CASSVGWDSGGTEAFF
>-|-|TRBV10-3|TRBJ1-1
TGTGCCATCAGTGAGGGGGACACCTACACTGAAGCTTTCTTT
CAISEGDTYTEAFF
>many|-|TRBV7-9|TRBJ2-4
TGTGCCAGCAGCCACCTAAGGTCCGGCGGGGCCATCAAAAACATTCAGTACTTC
CASSHLRSGGAIKNIQYF
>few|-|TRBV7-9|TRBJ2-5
TGTGCCAGCAGACCCCCTGGGGCGCGCGGGGAGACCCAGTACTTC
CASRPPGARGETQYF
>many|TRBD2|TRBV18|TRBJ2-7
TGTGCCAGCTCGCAAGCGGGGGTCAGCTCCTACGAGCAGTACTTC
CASSQAGVSSYEQYF
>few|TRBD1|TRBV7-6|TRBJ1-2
TGTGCCAGCAGCTTAGGAGGGGGCAACTATGGCTACACCTTC
CASSLGGGNYGYTF
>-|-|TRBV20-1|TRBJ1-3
TGCAGTGCTAGGTATCCTGGAAACACCATATATTTT
CSARYPGNTIYF
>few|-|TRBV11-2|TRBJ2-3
TGTGCCAGCAGCTTACGATCCAGACTAGAGACAGATACGCAGTATTTT
CASSLRSRLETDTQYF
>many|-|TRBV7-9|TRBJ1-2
TGTGCCAGCAGCTCATCGGCCAGGCGGGTCTATGGCTACACCTTC
CASSSSARRVYGYTF
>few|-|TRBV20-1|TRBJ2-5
TGCAGTGCTACGCTTGGAAAGACCCAGTACTTC
CSATLGKTQYF
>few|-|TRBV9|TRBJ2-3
TGTGCCAGCAGCGTCTCTAACCTGCCCCTAGCGCAGAGCACAGATACGCAGTATTTT
CASSVSNLPLAQSTDTQYF
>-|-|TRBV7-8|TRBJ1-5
TGTGCCAGCAGCCGAGCGGGGGGGCCCTATCAGCCCCAGCATTTT
CASSRAGGPYQPQHF
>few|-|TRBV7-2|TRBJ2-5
TGTGCCAGCAGCTCCCTGACTGCCGGGGGTTGGTTAGAGACCCAGTACTTC
CASSSLTAGGWLETQYF
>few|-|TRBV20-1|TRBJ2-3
TGCAGTGCTAGAGCCGACTCCACGAGAGATACGCAGTATTTT
CSARADSTRDTQYF
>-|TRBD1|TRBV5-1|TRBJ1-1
TGCGCCAGCAGCTTGGCCGTGCGGGACAGATATTACACTGAAGCTTTCTTT
CASSLAVRDRYYTEAFF
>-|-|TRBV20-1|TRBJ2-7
TGCAGTGCTAGACCCATCCTGGGGGGACTGACTTTATACGAGCAGTACTTC
CSARPILGGLTLYEQYF